The rows below give T cell receptor beta chains drawn from one sample of a study of PD-1 blockade in classical Hodgkin lymphoma. Method: immunoSEQ multiplex PCR; TCRdb's copy keeps in-frame clones and lacks some. The sample has about 32,000 clones, about nine tenths seen once. Specimen: CD4+ T cells from blood. The receptors stem from a human donor with classical Hodgkin lymphoma. Both conserved end residues are part of each CDR3. A D gene is named only where the DNA matches it firmly. Expanded clones are given a class, and other clones once, few, many or no size at all.

J | size | V | D | CDR3 | DNA
TRBJ2-3 | NA | TRBV29-1 | NA | CSVEGVGTDTQYF | TGCAGCGTTGAAGGGGTTGGCACAGATACGCAGTATTTT
TRBJ2-7 | NA | TRBV5-1 | TRBD2 | CAVSPTSGRYEQYF | TGCGCCGTCAGCCCGACTAGCGGGAGATACGAGCAGTACTTC
TRBJ2-6 | NA | TRBV5-1 | TRBD2 | CASSAGAGPTSGANVLTF | TGCGCCAGCAGCGCGGGAGCGGGACCGACCTCTGGGGCCAACGTCCTGACTTTC
TRBJ2-3 | few | TRBV10-3 | NA | CAISESRGSDTQYF | TGTGCCATCAGTGAGTCAAGGGGGTCAGATACGCAGTATTTT
TRBJ2-2 | once | TRBV7-9 | NA | CASSLGDWAGELFF | TGTGCCAGCAGCTTAGGAGATTGGGCCGGGGAGCTGTTTTTT
TRBJ1-1 | once | TRBV27 | TRBD1 | CASSLKFQGGVNTEAFF | TGTGCCAGCAGTTTAAAGTTTCAGGGGGGCGTGAACACTGAAGCTTTCTTT
TRBJ2-2 | NA | TRBV2 | NA | CASSEGRVDTGELFF | TGTGCCAGCAGTGAGGGCAGGGTGGACACCGGGGAGCTGTTTTTT
TRBJ1-2 | NA | TRBV7-2 | NA | CASTSISADGYTF | TGTGCCAGCACCTCGATTTCGGCCGATGGCTACACCTTC
TRBJ2-4 | once | TRBV2 | NA | CASKGGLLAKNIQYF | TGTGCCAGCAAAGGCGGTCTTCTGGCCAAAAACATTCAGTACTTC
TRBJ2-7 | NA | TRBV19 | TRBD1 | CASSIQQGYEQYF | TGTGCCAGTAGTATCCAACAGGGGTACGAGCAGTACTTC
TRBJ2-7 | NA | TRBV7-3 | TRBD2 | CASSTGLAGEEQYF | TGTGCCAGCAGTACGGGACTAGCGGGAGAGGAGCAGTACTTC
TRBJ2-3 | NA | TRBV14 | NA | CASSQSGSDTQYF | TGTGCCAGCAGCCAAAGCGGCTCAGATACGCAGTATTTT
TRBJ1-5 | NA | TRBV19 | NA | CASTEGRGSNQPQHF | TGTGCCAGTACGGAGGGGAGGGGGAGCAATCAGCCCCAGCATTTT
TRBJ1-2 | NA | TRBV4-1 | NA | CASSQEEIYVDGYTF | TGCGCCAGCAGCCAAGAGGAGATTTACGTGGATGGCTACACCTTC
TRBJ2-1 | NA | TRBV7-3 | TRBD2 | CASSTGGNEQFF | TGTGCCAGCAGCACGGGAGGGAATGAGCAGTTCTTC
TRBJ2-4 | NA | TRBV18 | NA | CASSPPGRDIQYF | TGTGCCAGCTCACCACCTGGACGGGACATTCAGTACTTC
TRBJ1-2 | NA | TRBV5-6 | TRBD1 | CASTERGRFGYTF | TGTGCCAGCACCGAAAGGGGGCGTTTTGGCTACACCTTC
TRBJ2-7 | once | TRBV5-1 | TRBD2 | CASSSAGTIYEQYF | TGCGCCAGCAGCTCCGCCGGGACTATATACGAGCAGTACTTC
TRBJ2-5 | NA | TRBV27 | TRBD2 | CASSRGLAGAGDYQETQYF | TGTGCCAGCAGTCGGGGACTAGCGGGTGCTGGGGACTATCAAGAGACCCAGTACTTC
TRBJ2-5 | NA | TRBV2 | TRBD2 | CASTELAVETQYF | TGTGCCAGCACCGAACTAGCGGTGGAGACCCAGTACTTC
TRBJ1-5 | NA | TRBV28 | TRBD1 | CASSTRGPQPQHF | TGTGCCAGCAGTACGAGGGGGCCTCAGCCCCAGCATTTT
TRBJ1-1 | NA | TRBV7-8 | NA | CASSQGRDTEAFF | TGTGCCAGCAGCCAAGGGCGGGACACTGAAGCTTTCTTT
TRBJ2-3 | NA | TRBV2 | NA | CASSVVGWDTQYF | TGTGCCAGCAGTGTGGTAGGATGGGATACGCAGTATTTT
TRBJ1-2 | NA | TRBV19 | TRBD1 | CASSIDPQGGQVYGYTF | TGTGCCAGTAGTATCGACCCTCAGGGGGGCCAGGTTTATGGCTACACCTTC
TRBJ2-5 | NA | TRBV6-1 | NA | CASSRQYQETQYF | TGTGCCAGCAGCAGACAGTACCAAGAGACCCAGTACTTC
TRBJ2-5 | NA | TRBV27 | NA | CASSHGFGGGGGETQYF | TGTGCCAGCAGTCACGGATTTGGAGGGGGAGGGGGAGAGACCCAGTACTTC
TRBJ2-5 | once | TRBV5-1 | TRBD2 | CASRGTSGRLQETQYF | TGCGCCAGCAGGGGAACTAGCGGGAGACTCCAAGAGACCCAGTACTTC
TRBJ1-1 | NA | TRBV6-1 | NA | CASSALKGDTEAFF | TGTGCCAGCAGCGCCTTGAAGGGGGACACTGAAGCTTTCTTT